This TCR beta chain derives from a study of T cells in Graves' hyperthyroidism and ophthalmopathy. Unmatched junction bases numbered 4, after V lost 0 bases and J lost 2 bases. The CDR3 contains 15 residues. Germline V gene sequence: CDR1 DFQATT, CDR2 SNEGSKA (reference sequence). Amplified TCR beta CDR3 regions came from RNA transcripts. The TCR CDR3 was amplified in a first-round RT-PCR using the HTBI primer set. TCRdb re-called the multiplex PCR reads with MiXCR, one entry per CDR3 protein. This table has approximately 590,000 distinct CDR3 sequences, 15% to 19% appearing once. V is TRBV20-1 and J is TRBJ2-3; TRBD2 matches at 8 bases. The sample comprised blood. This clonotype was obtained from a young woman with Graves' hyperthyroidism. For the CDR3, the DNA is TGCAGTGCTAGAGATGGAGCGGGAGTCACAGATACGCAGTATTTT. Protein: CSARDGAGVTDTQYF.